This T cell receptor (beta chain) was obtained from a study of T cells in Graves' hyperthyroidism and ophthalmopathy. With 6 bases clipped from V and 5 bases from J, the junction kept 7 bases outside the gene matches. Germline CDR1 is SNHLY and CDR2 is FYNNEI. The CDR3 consists of 14 residues. This clonotype occurred many times. Authors of the study amplified TCR beta CDR3 regions from RNA transcripts. RT-PCR in the first round (using the HTBI primer set) targeted the TCR CDR3. TCRdb used MiXCR to reprocess the multiplex PCR reads, holding one entry per CDR3 protein. The sample includes approximately 520,000 distinct CDR3 sequences, under 25% of them seen just once.

Sequenced sample: blood. This chain links TRBV2 with TRBJ2-5; TRBD2 aligns across 9 bases. The TCR was taken from a man in his late teens or twenties with Graves' hyperthyroidism. CDR3 region: CASSLVAGAETQYF. The CDR3 DNA is TGTGCCAGCAGCCTCGTAGCGGGGGCGGAGACCCAGTACTTC.